This TCR beta chain derives from a study of shared clonotypes between healthy human individuals. General study results and limits: A small donor pool kept down the genetic and exposure-history diversity that was represented. Several donors shared about 5% of their naive CD4 clonotypes. Unshared clonotypes carried lower generation probabilities than those common to all four donors.

The J segment lost 5 bases and the V segment lost 4 bases, leaving 11 bases of the junction unmatched. The CDR3 has 16 amino acids. Germline CDR1 is SGHAT and CDR2 is FQNNGV. Genomic DNA from each subset was divided evenly over several immunoSEQ plates. Here immunoSEQ multiplex PCR was the method, and the copy in TCRdb shows in-frame clones only, minus some. The sample records 550,000 to 850,000 clones, around two thirds being singletons. Notes on this clone: As yet, its antigen is unknown.

Material: memory CD4+ T cells sorted from blood. Documented subset: CD45RA-negative fraction. The chain links TRBV11-2 to TRBJ2-7, with 10 bases that match TRBD1. This receptor was obtained from a woman aged 25-40 years in good health. The CDR3 is CASSSSPGQGSHEQYF. The CDR3 coding sequence is TGTGCCAGCAGCTCCTCTCCGGGACAGGGGTCCCACGAGCAGTACTTC.